A selection of T cell receptor beta chains follows, all from one sample in a study of metastatic and nonmetastatic thyroid tumors. TCRdb used MiXCR to call clones anew from the PCR reads. This table holds about 13,000 clones, 20% to 25% found once. Sequenced input: blood. The origin of the receptors is a female donor with papillary thyroid cancer or a benign thyroid nodule (not recorded which). Some clones in this sample may be carry-over from other donors' samples. Each CDR3 is given with its conserved first and last residue. The D gene is left open where the match is weak. Expanded clones get a size class; other rows say once, few or many, or leave the size out.

>.|many|TRBV5-5|TRBJ2-7
CASSARSDSYEQYF
TGTGCCAGCAGCGCTCGATCCGACTCCTACGAGCAGTACTTC
>.|many|TRBV7-6|TRBJ2-1
CASSLGTAGGQFF
TGTGCCAGCAGCTTGGGCACGGCCGGGGGGCAGTTCTTC
>.|once|TRBV30|TRBJ2-7
CAWSSIAAGEQYF
TGTGCCTGGAGCTCTATAGCCGCGGGTGAGCAGTACTTC
>TRBD1|many|TRBV28|TRBJ2-4
CASSISSQGHIQYF
TGTGCCAGCAGTATCTCCTCACAGGGGCACATTCAGTACTTC
>.|.|TRBV20-1|TRBJ1-2
CSAPLGGNTYGYTF
TGCAGTGCTCCGCTGGGCGGCAACACCTATGGCTACACCTTC
>.|many|TRBV5-4|TRBJ2-2
CASSGGTAPTGELFF
TGTGCCAGCAGCGGGGGGACAGCGCCAACCGGGGAGCTGTTTTTT
>.|.|TRBV11-3|TRBJ2-7
CASSLGVGYEQYF
TGTGCCAGCAGCTTAGGGGTTGGCTACGAGCAGTACTTC
>.|few|TRBV15|TRBJ1-1
CATSRDPKGDLGTEAFF
TGTGCCACCAGCAGAGATCCAAAGGGGGATTTAGGCACTGAAGCTTTCTTT
>.|many|TRBV9|TRBJ2-3
CASSVSTDTQYF
TGTGCCAGCAGCGTAAGCACAGATACGCAGTATTTT
>.|medium-sized|TRBV6-1|TRBJ1-2
CASSRPSYGYTF
TGTGCCAGCAGTCGGCCCTCATATGGCTACACCTTC
>TRBD1|many|TRBV29-1|TRBJ1-1
CSVGAGGRNTEAFF
TGCAGCGTTGGGGCAGGGGGCAGGAACACTGAAGCTTTCTTT
>.|many|TRBV7-2|TRBJ1-1
CASSLVGGRGEAFF
TGTGCCAGCAGCTTAGTAGGCGGGCGCGGTGAAGCTTTCTTT
>.|many|TRBV7-2|TRBJ2-2
CASSLAAGVGTGELFF
TGTGCCAGCAGCTTAGCGGCAGGGGTTGGCACCGGGGAGCTGTTTTTT
>.|many|TRBV5-4|TRBJ2-5
CASSLEETTSKTQYF
TGTGCCAGCAGCTTGGAGGAGACTACCTCAAAGACCCAGTACTTC
>.|.|TRBV7-3|TRBJ2-3
CASSKCISTDTQYF
TGTGCCAGCAGCAAGTGTATATCTACAGATACGCAGTATTTT
>.|.|TRBV24-1|TRBJ1-1
CATRQSEAFF
TGTGCCACCAGACAGAGTGAAGCTTTCTTT
>.|many|TRBV5-6|TRBJ1-3
CASSLGRNTIYF
TGTGCCAGCAGCTTGGGCAGGAACACCATATATTTT
>.|many|TRBV30|TRBJ1-1
CAWSRTRNTEAFF
TGTGCCTGGAGTCGGACAAGGAACACTGAAGCTTTCTTT
>TRBD1|many|TRBV29-1|TRBJ1-1
CSASGQINTEAFF
TGCAGCGCCTCGGGACAGATTAACACTGAAGCTTTCTTT
>.|.|TRBV20-1|TRBJ1-2
CSARDSTNYGYTF
TGCAGTGCTAGAGATTCTACTAACTATGGCTACACCTTC
>.|.|TRBV5-6|TRBJ2-7
CASSSQGGEHYF
TGTGCCAGCAGTTCTCAGGGCGGAGAGCATTACTTC
>.|medium-sized|TRBV6-1|TRBJ1-1
CASGGGGMGNTEAFF
TGTGCCAGCGGGGGGGGTGGAATGGGGAACACTGAAGCTTTCTTT
>.|medium-sized|TRBV19|TRBJ1-6
CASSIGGYSDSPLHF
TGTGCCAGTAGTATAGGAGGATACAGCGATTCACCCCTCCACTTT
>TRBD1|medium-sized|TRBV2|TRBJ2-7
CASIPDRGHSYEQYF
TGTGCCAGCATCCCGGACAGGGGGCATAGTTACGAGCAGTACTTC
>.|once|TRBV11-2|TRBJ1-6
CASSFSQGNGSPLNF
TGTGCCAGCAGCTTCTCACAGGGCAATGGTTCACCCCTAAACTTT
>TRBD2|medium-sized|TRBV10-1|TRBJ2-1
CASSETSGIYNEQFF
TGCGCCAGCAGTGAGACTAGCGGGATCTACAATGAGCAGTTCTTC
>TRBD1|many|TRBV4-1|TRBJ1-3
CASSQGTGNRFGNTIYF
TGCGCCAGCAGCCAGGGGACAGGGAATCGATTTGGAAACACCATATATTTT
>.|medium-sized|TRBV28|TRBJ1-1
CASSLLGGYPEAFF
TGTGCCAGCAGTTTACTCGGGGGATACCCTGAAGCTTTCTTT
>TRBD1|many|TRBV18|TRBJ2-3
CASSASTGSTDTQYF
TGTGCCAGCTCAGCCTCGACAGGGTCCACAGATACGCAGTATTTT
>TRBD1|many|TRBV7-9|TRBJ1-1
CASSGQGGGTEAFF
TGTGCCAGCAGCGGACAGGGAGGGGGCACTGAAGCTTTCTTT
>TRBD1|few|TRBV12-3/TRBV12-4|TRBJ2-1
CASSTLHPTGSAFF
TGTGCCAGCAGTACACTACACCCGACAGGGTCCGCGTTCTTC
>TRBD2|few|TRBV11-2|TRBJ2-1
CASSTNSGDYNEQFF
TGTGCCAGCAGCACTAATAGCGGGGACTACAATGAGCAGTTCTTC
>TRBD2|few|TRBV2|TRBJ2-7
CASLGSGSYEQYF
TGTGCCAGCCTAGGGAGCGGGAGTTACGAGCAGTACTTC
>.|many|TRBV5-4|TRBJ1-4
CARAGGGKNEKLFF
TGTGCCAGAGCGGGTGGGGGCAAGAATGAAAAACTGTTTTTT
>.|few|TRBV2|TRBJ2-2
CASSERFLDTVELFF
TGTGCCAGCAGTGAGCGTTTTTTGGACACCGTGGAGCTGTTTTTT
>TRBD2|.|TRBV5-1|TRBJ2-1
CASSAGLACFSSYNEQFF
TGCGCCAGCAGCGCGGGACTAGCGTGTTTCTCCTCCTACAATGAGCAGTTCTTC
>TRBD1|medium-sized|TRBV19|TRBJ2-1
CATRTGFYNEQFF
TGTGCCACCAGGACAGGGTTCTACAATGAGCAGTTCTTC
>.|.|TRBV3-1|TRBJ1-2
CASSQGAGGDGYTF
TGTGCCAGCAGCCAAGGTGCAGGAGGGGATGGCTACACCTTC
>.|.|TRBV7-9|TRBJ2-2
CASTSTSNTGELFF
TGTGCCAGCACGAGCACTTCGAACACCGGGGAGCTGTTTTTT
>TRBD1|medium-sized|TRBV6-1|TRBJ2-1
CASSLTGGRGEQFF
TGTGCCAGCAGCTTGACAGGGGGCCGGGGTGAGCAGTTCTTC
>TRBD2|.|TRBV5-1|TRBJ2-7
CASSIGSGSSYEQYF
TGCGCCAGCAGCATTGGGAGCGGGAGCTCCTACGAGCAGTACTTC
>TRBD2|.|TRBV3-1|TRBJ2-1
CASSSIGLVF
TGTGCCAGCAGCTCTATCGGACTAGTTTTC
>TRBD1|medium-sized|TRBV24-1|TRBJ2-3
CATRETGGKSTDTQYF
TGTGCCACCAGGGAAACAGGGGGAAAGAGCACAGATACGCAGTATTTT
>.|medium-sized|TRBV6-1|TRBJ2-7
CASSLGQTKTGYEQYF
TGTGCCAGCAGTCTAGGACAGACTAAAACGGGATACGAGCAGTACTTC
>.|.|TRBV2|TRBJ2-2
CASSLRVTNTGELFF
TGTGCCAGCAGTCTCAGGGTCACAAACACCGGGGAGCTGTTTTTT
>.|many|TRBV2|TRBJ2-2
CASLEAGLNTGELFF
TGTGCCAGCCTCGAGGCGGGGCTGAACACCGGGGAGCTGTTTTTT
>.|.|TRBV6-1|TRBJ1-5
CASSRRREHQPQHF
TGTGCCAGCAGCAGGAGACGGGAACATCAGCCCCAGCATTTT
>.|.|TRBV6-1|TRBJ2-7
CASSVRDLYEQYF
TGTGCCAGCAGTGTGAGGGACCTTTACGAGCAGTACTTC
>TRBD1|medium-sized|TRBV27|TRBJ1-2
CASSFQGARYGYTF
TGTGCCAGCAGTTTTCAGGGGGCGCGCTATGGCTACACCTTC
>TRBD1|few|TRBV2|TRBJ2-6
CASRQGSASSGANVLTF
TGTGCCAGCCGACAGGGATCAGCTAGCTCTGGGGCCAACGTCCTGACTTTC
>.|once|TRBV18|TRBJ1-2
CASSPEREATGYTF
TGTGCCAGCTCACCGGAAAGGGAGGCTACTGGCTACACCTTC
>.|medium-sized|TRBV24-1|TRBJ2-1
CATSDTYNEQFF
TGTGCCACCAGTGATACGTACAATGAGCAGTTCTTC
>.|many|TRBV7-2|TRBJ1-3
CASSLVYSGNTIYF
TGTGCCAGCAGCTTAGTTTACTCTGGAAACACCATATATTTT